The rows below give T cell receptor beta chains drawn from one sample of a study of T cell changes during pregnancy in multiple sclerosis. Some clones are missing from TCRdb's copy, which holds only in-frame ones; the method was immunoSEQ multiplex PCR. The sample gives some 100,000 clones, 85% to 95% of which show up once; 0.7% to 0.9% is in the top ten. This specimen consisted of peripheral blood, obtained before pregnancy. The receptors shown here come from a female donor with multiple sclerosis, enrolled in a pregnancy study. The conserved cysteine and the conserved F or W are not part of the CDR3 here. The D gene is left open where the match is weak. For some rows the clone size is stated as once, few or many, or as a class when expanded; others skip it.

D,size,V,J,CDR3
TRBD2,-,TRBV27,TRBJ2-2,ASSAPREARRYTGELF
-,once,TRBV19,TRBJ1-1,ASSQPFGRADEAF
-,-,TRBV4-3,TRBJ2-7,ASSQDFSRGLEQY
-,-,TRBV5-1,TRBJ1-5,ASSGTGVLGNQPQH
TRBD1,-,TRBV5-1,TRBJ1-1,ASSLGTGVTEAF
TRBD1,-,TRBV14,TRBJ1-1,ASSRQGPWEAF
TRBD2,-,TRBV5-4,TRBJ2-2,ASSPGLAGVSGELF
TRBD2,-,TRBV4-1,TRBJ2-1,ASKAVAGTNEQF
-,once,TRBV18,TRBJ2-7,ASSLNDGSSDEQY
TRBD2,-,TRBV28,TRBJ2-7,ASEREGHEQY
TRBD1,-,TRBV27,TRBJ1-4,ASSLRRTGVEKLF
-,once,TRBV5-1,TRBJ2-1,ASAWTEGDEQF
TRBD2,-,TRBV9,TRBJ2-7,ASSVAGAGAPYEQY
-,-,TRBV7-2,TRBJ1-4,ASSPLGGRRGKLF
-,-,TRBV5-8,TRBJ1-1,ASSLGSSPNTEAF
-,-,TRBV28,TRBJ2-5,ASRGEVAEKTQY
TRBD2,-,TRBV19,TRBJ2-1,ASSIEGGLHEQF
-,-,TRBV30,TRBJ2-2,AWNGGTYTGELF
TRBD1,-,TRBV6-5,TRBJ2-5,ASSYSVQGDQETQY
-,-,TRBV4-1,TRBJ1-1,ASSLLPRVDTEAF
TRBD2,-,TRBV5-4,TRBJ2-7,ASSPTPSGSTRNEQY
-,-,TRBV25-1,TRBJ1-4,ASSETGVASNEKLF
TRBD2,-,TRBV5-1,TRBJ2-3,ASSGRLATTDTQY
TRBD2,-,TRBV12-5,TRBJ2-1,ASGLVWTSGSGTYNEQF
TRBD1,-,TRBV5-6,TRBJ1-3,ASSLEGDSLSSGNTIY
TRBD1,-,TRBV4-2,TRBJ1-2,ASSQGTGPDYGYT
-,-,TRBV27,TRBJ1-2,ASRARFRYGYT
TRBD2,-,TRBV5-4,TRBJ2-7,ASAGLAGGEQY
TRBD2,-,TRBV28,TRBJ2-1,ASQEGLAINEQF
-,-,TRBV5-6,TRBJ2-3,ASSPGWLARGVTQY
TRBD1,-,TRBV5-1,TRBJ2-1,ASSLAGQSYNEQF